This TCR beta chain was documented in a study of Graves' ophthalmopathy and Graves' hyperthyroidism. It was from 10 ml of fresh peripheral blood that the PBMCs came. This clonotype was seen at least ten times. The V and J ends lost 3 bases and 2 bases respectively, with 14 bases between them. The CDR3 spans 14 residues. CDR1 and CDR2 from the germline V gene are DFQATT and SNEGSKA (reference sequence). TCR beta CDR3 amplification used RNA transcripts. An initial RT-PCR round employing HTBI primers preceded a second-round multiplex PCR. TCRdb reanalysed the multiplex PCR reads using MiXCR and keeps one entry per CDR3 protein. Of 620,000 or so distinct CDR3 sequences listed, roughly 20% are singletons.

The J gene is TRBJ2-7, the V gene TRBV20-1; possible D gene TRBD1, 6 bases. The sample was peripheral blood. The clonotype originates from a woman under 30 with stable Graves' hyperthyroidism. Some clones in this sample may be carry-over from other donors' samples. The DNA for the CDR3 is TGCAGTGCTAGCCGAATCGACAGGACCTACGAGCAGTACTTC. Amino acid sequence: CSASRIDRTYEQYF.